The present T cell receptor beta chain was sequenced within a study of blood T cell repertoires in COVID-19. The CDR3 spans 16 residues. V lost 4 bases, J lost 4 bases, and 16 bases lay in between. The germline CDR1 and CDR2 sequences are LGHNA and YNFKEQ. Participants had their cohort set by participant-reported clinical history. Exposed participants encountered a COVID-19 case during the 2 weeks preceding study entry. TCRdb's copy holds only in-frame clones and misses some; the assay was immunoSEQ multiplex PCR. The sample holds over 200,000 clones, around nine tenths seen once. This receptor was obtained from a woman aged 30 to 39 who had been exposed to COVID-19. The J gene is TRBJ2-2, the V gene TRBV4-2, with D tentatively TRBD2 (6 bases). The sample taken for sequencing was PBMCs or T cells enriched from blood (not recorded which). CDR3 nucleotides: TGTGCCAGCAGCCGGAGTCGTAGCGGCGGCACCGGGGAGCTGTTTTTT. It specifies CASSRSRSGGTGELFF.